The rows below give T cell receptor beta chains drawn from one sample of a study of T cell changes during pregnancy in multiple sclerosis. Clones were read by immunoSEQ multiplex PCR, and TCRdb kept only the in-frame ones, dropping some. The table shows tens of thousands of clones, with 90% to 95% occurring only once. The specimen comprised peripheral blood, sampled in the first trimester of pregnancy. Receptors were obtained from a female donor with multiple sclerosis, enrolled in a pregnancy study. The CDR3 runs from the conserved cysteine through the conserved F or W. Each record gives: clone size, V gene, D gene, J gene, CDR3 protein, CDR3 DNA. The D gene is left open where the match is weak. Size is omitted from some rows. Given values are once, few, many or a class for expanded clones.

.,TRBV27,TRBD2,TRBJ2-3,CATWAERGGPDGTQYF,TGTGCCACCTGGGCAGAGCGGGGGGGGCCGGACGGTACGCAGTATTTT
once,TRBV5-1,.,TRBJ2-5,CASSLADQETQYF,TGCGCCAGCAGCTTAGCGGACCAAGAGACCCAGTACTTC
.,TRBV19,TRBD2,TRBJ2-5,CASSMGLAGGETQYF,TGTGCCAGTAGTATGGGCCTAGCGGGAGGAGAGACCCAGTACTTC
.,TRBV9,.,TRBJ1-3,CASSGNTIYF,TGTGCCAGCTCAGGAAACACCATATATTTT
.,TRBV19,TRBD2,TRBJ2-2,CASSILGSGSWELFF,TGTGCCAGTAGTATCCTGGGTAGCGGGAGTTGGGAGCTGTTTTTT
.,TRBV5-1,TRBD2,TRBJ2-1,CASSPAGGSYNEQFF,TGCGCCAGCAGCCCAGCGGGGGGGTCCTACAATGAGCAGTTCTTC
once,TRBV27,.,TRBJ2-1,CASSGGGLNEQFF,TGTGCCAGCAGTGGCGGCGGGCTCAATGAGCAGTTCTTC
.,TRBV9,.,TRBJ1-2,CASSQDNRLIRGYTF,TGTGCCAGCAGCCAAGACAACCGTTTGATTCGTGGCTACACCTTC
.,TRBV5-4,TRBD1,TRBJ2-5,CASSPQGAGKTQYF,TGTGCCAGCAGCCCACAGGGGGCCGGGAAGACCCAGTACTTC
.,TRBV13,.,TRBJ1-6,CASSLGGQLNSPLHF,TGTGCCAGCAGTCTAGGAGGACAGTTAAATTCACCCCTCCACTTT
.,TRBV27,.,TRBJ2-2,CASSLWPPNTGELFF,TGTGCCAGCAGTTTATGGCCACCGAACACCGGGGAGCTGTTTTTT
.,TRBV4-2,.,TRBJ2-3,CASSQASSDTQYF,TGTGCCAGCAGCCAAGCGTCTTCAGATACGCAGTATTTT
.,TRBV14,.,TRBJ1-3,CASSQDRFSGNTIYF,TGTGCCAGCAGCCAAGATAGATTCTCTGGAAACACCATATATTTT
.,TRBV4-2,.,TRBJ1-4,CASSHSFEKLFF,TGTGCCAGCAGCCACTCTTTTGAAAAACTGTTTTTT
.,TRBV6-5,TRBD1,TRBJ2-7,CASSLTGTGGFEQYF,TGTGCCAGCAGTCTCACCGGGACAGGGGGCTTCGAGCAGTACTTC
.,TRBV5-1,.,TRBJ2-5,CASSLFLGPLGGTQYF,TGCGCCAGCAGCTTGTTTCTGGGACCCTTGGGAGGGACCCAGTACTTC
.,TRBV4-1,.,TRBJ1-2,CASSQGGPYGYTF,TGCGCCAGCAGCCAAGGGGGCCCCTATGGCTACACCTTC
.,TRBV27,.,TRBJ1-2,CASSSSRQRPYGYTF,TGTGCCAGCAGTTCCAGTCGGCAGCGACCCTATGGCTACACCTTC
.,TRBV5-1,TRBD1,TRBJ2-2,CASSDQPTTRDRGNTGELFF,TGCGCCAGCAGCGATCAACCTACTACCCGGGACAGGGGAAACACCGGGGAGCTGTTTTTT
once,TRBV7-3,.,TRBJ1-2,CASSAQVGYGYTF,TGTGCCAGCAGCGCGCAGGTGGGCTATGGCTACACCTTC
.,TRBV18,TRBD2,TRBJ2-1,CASSPPPGGPYNEQFF,TGTGCCAGCTCACCACCCCCGGGAGGTCCTTACAATGAGCAGTTCTTC
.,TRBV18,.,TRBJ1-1,CASSPSGGNTEAFF,TGTGCCAGCTCACCGAGCGGCGGGAACACTGAAGCTTTCTTT
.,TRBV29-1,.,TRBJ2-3,CSVVTVAVDTQYF,TGCAGCGTTGTGACAGTTGCAGTAGATACGCAGTATTTT
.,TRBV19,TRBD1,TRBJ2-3,CASSIVKAGGANTQYF,TGTGCCAGTAGTATCGTAAAGGCAGGGGGCGCGAATACGCAGTATTTT